Many counts were recorded for the clone carrying this TCR beta chain. Unique molecular identifiers tagged the TCRbeta library. In TCRdb, the PCR reads were re-called with MiXCR into one record per CDR3 protein. The table includes hundreds of thousands of distinct CDR3 sequences, 8% to 10% detected once. The source of the sample is a study of T-cell reconstitution after alpha-beta-depleted transplantation in children. Per germline, CDR1 PRHDT and CDR2 FYEKMQ (reference sequence). The germline V and J ends were trimmed by 5 bases and 2 bases, with 7 bases remaining between them. The CDR3 runs to 12 residues.

The sample was PBMCs from the stem cell graft donor, taken from the stem cell graft. This sequence was found in a human donor who donated a stem cell graft to a child with acute lymphoblastic leukemia. V is TRBV13 and J is TRBJ2-7, with no clear D. The CDR3 is CASSPRPYEQYF. CDR3 coding DNA: TGTGCCAGCAGCCCCCGCCCCTACGAGCAGTACTTC.